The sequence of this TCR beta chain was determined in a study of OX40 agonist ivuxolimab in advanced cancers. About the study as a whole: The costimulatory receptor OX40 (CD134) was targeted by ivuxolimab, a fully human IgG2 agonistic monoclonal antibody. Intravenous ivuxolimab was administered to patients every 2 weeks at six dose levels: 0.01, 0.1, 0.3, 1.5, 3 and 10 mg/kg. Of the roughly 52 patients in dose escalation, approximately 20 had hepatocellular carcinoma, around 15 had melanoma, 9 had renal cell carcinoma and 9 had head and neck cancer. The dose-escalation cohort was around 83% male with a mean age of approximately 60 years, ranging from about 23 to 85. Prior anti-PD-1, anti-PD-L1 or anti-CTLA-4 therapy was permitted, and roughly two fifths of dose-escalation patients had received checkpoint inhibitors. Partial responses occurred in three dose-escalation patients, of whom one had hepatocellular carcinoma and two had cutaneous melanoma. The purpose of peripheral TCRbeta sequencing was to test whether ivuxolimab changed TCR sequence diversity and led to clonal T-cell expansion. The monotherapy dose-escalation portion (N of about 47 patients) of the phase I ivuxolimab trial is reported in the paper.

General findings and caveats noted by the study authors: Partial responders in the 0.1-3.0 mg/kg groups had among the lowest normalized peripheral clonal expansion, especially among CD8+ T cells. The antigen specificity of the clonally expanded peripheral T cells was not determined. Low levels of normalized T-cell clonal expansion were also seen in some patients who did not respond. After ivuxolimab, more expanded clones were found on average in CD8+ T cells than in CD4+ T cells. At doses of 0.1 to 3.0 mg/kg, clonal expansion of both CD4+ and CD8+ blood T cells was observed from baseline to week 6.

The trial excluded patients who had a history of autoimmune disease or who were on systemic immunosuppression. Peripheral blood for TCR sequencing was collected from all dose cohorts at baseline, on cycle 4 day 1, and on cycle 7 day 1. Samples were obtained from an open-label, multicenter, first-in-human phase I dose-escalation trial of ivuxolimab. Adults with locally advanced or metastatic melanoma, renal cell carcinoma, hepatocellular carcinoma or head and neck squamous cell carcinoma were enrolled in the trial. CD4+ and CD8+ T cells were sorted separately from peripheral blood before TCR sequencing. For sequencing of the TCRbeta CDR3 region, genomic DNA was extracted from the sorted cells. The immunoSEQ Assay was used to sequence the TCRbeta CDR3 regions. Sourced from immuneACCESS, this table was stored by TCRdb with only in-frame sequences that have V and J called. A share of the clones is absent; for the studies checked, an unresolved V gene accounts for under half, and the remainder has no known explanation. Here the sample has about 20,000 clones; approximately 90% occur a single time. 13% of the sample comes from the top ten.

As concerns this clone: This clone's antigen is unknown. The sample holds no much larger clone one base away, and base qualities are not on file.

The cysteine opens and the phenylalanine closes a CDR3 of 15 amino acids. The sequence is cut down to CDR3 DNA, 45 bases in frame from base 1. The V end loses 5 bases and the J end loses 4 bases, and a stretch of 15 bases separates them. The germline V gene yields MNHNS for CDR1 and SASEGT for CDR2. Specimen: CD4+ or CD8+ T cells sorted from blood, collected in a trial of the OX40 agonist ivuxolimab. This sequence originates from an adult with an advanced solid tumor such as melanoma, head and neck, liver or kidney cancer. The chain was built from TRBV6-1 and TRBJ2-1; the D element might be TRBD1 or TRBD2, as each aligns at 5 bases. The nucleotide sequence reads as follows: TGTGCCAGCAGTCCCCTCCGGGACGGTTACAATGAGCAGTTCTTC. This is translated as CASSPLRDGYNEQFF.